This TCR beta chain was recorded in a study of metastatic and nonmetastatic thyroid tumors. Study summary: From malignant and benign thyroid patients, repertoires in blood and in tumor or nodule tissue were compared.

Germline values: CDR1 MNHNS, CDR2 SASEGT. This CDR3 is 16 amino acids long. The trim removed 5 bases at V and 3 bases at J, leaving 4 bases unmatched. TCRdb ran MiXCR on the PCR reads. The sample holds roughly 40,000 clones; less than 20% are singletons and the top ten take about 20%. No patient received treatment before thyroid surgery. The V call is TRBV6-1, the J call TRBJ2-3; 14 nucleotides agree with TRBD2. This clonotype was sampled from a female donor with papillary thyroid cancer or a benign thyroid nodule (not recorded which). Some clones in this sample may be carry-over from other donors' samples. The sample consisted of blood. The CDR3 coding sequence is TGTGCCAGCAGTACCGGGACTAGCGGGAGAACAGATACGCAGTATTTT. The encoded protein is CASSTGTSGRTDTQYF.